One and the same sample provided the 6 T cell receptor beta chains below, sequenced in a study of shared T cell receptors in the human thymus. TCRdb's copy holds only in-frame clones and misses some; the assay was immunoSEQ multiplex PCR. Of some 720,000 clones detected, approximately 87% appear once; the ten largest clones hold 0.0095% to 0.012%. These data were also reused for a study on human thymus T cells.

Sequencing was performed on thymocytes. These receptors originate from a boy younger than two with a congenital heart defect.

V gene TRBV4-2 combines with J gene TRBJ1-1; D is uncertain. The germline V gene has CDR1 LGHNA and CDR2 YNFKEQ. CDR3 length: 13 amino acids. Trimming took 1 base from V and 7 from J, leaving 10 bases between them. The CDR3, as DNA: TGTGCCAGCAGCCAAGTTCTAGTATATGAAGCTTTCTTT. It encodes CASSQVLVYEAFF.

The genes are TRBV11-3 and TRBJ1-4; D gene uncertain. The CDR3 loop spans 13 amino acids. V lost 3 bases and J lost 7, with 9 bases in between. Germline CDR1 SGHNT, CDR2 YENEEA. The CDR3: CASSFPGGEKLFF. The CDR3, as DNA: TGTGCCAGCAGCTTCCCGGGAGGTGAAAAACTGTTTTTT.

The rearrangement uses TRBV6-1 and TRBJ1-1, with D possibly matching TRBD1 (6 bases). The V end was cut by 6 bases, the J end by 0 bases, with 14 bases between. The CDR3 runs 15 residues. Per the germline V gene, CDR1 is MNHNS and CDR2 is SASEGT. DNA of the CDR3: TGTGCCAGCAGCGCCTCGGGACACCTGAACACTGAAGCTTTCTTT. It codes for CASSASGHLNTEAFF.

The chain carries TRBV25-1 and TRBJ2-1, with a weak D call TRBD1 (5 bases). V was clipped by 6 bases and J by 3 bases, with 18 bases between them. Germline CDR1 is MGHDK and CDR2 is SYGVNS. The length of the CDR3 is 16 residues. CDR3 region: CASSQLDIPGYNEQFF. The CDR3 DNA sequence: TGTGCCAGCAGCCAACTGGACATCCCGGGCTACAATGAGCAGTTCTTC.

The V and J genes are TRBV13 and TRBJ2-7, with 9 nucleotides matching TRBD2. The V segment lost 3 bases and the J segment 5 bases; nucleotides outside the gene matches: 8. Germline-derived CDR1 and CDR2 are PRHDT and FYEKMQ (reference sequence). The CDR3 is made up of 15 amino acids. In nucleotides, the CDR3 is TGTGCCAGCAGCTTTGGGGCGGGAGGGCCACACGAGCAGTACTTC. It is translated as CASSFGAGGPHEQYF.

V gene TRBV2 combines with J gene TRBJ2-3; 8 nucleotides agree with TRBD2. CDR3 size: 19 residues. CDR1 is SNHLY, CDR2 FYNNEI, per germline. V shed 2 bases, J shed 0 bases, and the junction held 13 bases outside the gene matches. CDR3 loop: CASSEISEQTSASTDTQYF. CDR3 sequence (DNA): TGTGCCAGCAGTGAAATCTCGGAGCAGACTAGCGCTAGCACAGATACGCAGTATTTT. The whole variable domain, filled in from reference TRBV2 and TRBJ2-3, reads EPEVTQTPSHQVTQMGQEVILRCVPISNHLYFYWYRQILGQKVEFLVSFYNNEISEKSEIFDDQFSVERPDGSNFTLKIRSTKLEDSAMYFCASSEISEQTSASTDTQYFGPGTRLTVL.